These 32 T cell receptor beta chains came from one sample sequenced in a study of T cells after yellow fever vaccination. One entry per CDR3 protein results from TCRdb running MiXCR on the 5' RACE reads. The sample has hundreds of thousands of distinct CDR3 sequences; approximately 12% are singletons. The specimen comprised CD4+ T cells sorted from PBMCs, sampled 15 days after the yellow fever booster vaccination. The receptors originated from a man between 18 and 29 years old who received the YFV17D yellow fever vaccine.

This clonotype was observed a handful of times. The chain has TRBV7-6 and TRBJ2-2, with D unclear. The ends were cut back, 2 bases at V and 3 bases at J, with 10 bases in the middle. The CDR3 covers 15 residues. Germline V gives CDR1 SGHVS, CDR2 FNYEAQ. The CDR3 loop is CASSLTQYHTGELFF. In DNA form, the CDR3 reads TGTGCCAGCAGCTTAACCCAGTACCACACCGGGGAGCTGTTTTTT. Drawing the rest from reference TRBV7-6 and TRBJ2-2, the complete variable domain is GAGVSQSPRYKVTKRGQDVALRCDPISGHVSLYWYRQALGQGPEFLTYFNYEAQQDKSGLPNDRFSAERPEGSISTLTIQRTEQRDSAMYRCASSLTQYHTGELFFGEGSRLTVL.

This clonotype was counted only a few times. Here the CDR3 reads CASSEHLYEQYF. In DNA form, the CDR3 reads TGTGCCAGCTCAGAACACCTCTACGAGCAGTACTTC. The chain couples TRBV18 to TRBJ2-7, with D unclear. The germline V and J ends were trimmed by 5 bases and 3 bases, with 8 bases remaining between them. This CDR3 is built from 12 residues. Per the germline V gene, CDR1 is KGHSH and CDR2 is LQKENI.

This clonotype appeared a few times. The chain joins TRBV5-6 to TRBJ2-7, with 9 bases aligning to TRBD1. This CDR3 has 14 amino acids. CDR1 and CDR2 from the germline V gene are SGHDT and YYEEEE. The V segment lost 5 bases and the J segment 7 bases; nucleotides outside the gene matches: 10. The chain's CDR3 is CASSRPGQGLEQYF. DNA for the CDR3: TGTGCCAGCAGTAGACCGGGACAGGGCCTAGAGCAGTACTTC.

The CDR3 sequence: CASSLVWAEETQYF. The CDR3 bases are TGTGCCAGCAGCTTAGTCTGGGCAGAAGAGACCCAGTACTTC. This sequence joins TRBV7-2 and TRBJ2-5; D unresolved. CDR3 length: 14 residues. V dropped 1 base and J dropped 3 bases, with 9 bases sitting between them. Germline V gene lookup returns CDR1 SGHTA and CDR2 FQGNSA.

This clonotype was observed at least ten times. This chain links TRBV7-3 with TRBJ1-2; 12 bases align to TRBD1. V lost 5 bases and J lost 8; bases outside the gene matches: 3. The CDR3 loop spans 13 amino acids. Germline V gene data show CDR1 as SGHTA and CDR2 as FQGTGA. CDR3 in amino acids: CASSTGTGGGYTF. DNA for the CDR3: TGTGCCAGCAGCACCGGGACAGGGGGCGGCTACACCTTC.

This clonotype was counted only a few times. The rearrangement joins TRBV20-1 to TRBJ2-3; 10 bases are a match to TRBD1. V gave up 3 bases and J gave up 2 bases; unmatched junction bases: 11. CDR1 DFQATT and CDR2 SNEGSKA come from the germline V gene (reference sequence). CDR3 length: 17 amino acids. Here the CDR3 reads CSARSPGQGTSTDTQYF. CDR3 nucleotides: TGCAGTGCTAGGAGCCCGGGACAGGGGACATCCACAGATACGCAGTATTTT.

This clonotype was seen a few times. The chain combines TRBV20-1 with TRBJ2-5; 12 nucleotides match TRBD2. Unmatched junction bases numbered 4, after V lost 0 bases and J lost 5 bases. The CDR3 runs 15 residues. From germline, CDR1 is DFQATT and CDR2 SNEGSKA (reference sequence). In DNA form, the CDR3 reads TGCAGTGCTAGAGATAGTACTAGCGGGAGGGAGACCCAGTACTTC. Its translation is CSARDSTSGRETQYF.

This chain connects TRBV24-1 to TRBJ2-3, with D perhaps matching TRBD1 (5 bases). The V end lost 4 bases, the J end lost 11 bases, and 9 bases lay between the germline ends. Germline V gene lookup returns CDR1 KGHDR and CDR2 SFDVKD. The CDR3 totals 11 residues. The CDR3, as DNA: TGTGCCACCAGTGACCCGACAGAGCAGTATTTT. Amino acids: CATSDPTEQYF.

This clonotype was counted only a few times. This sequence joins TRBV4-3 and TRBJ2-2; TRBD1 or TRBD2 may be the D gene (5 bases each). Germline CDR1 reads LGHNA; CDR2 reads YSLEER. This CDR3 is 15 amino acids long. The V end was cut by 0 bases, the J end by 6 bases, with 11 bases between. DNA for the CDR3: TGCGCCAGCAGCCAAGAGGGGGAGACGGCCGGGGAGCTGTTTTTT. Encoded protein: CASSQEGETAGELFF.

This clonotype was seen a handful of times. The rearrangement uses TRBV4-2 and TRBJ2-3; 9 bases agree with TRBD1. Germline CDR1 is LGHNA and CDR2 is YNFKEQ. Trimming removed 3 bases from V and 3 bases from J; junction bases left unmatched: 7. The CDR3 consists of 16 residues. DNA of the CDR3: TGTGCCAGCAGCCAGTCACCGGGACAGGGAACAGATACGCAGTATTTT. It yields the protein CASSQSPGQGTDTQYF.

This chain links TRBV11-2 with TRBJ2-3, with D tentatively TRBD2 (6 bases). The length of the CDR3 is 16 residues. Germline V gives CDR1 SGHAT, CDR2 FQNNGV. V was clipped by 5 bases and J by 0 bases, with 15 bases between them. The DNA for the CDR3 is TGTGCCAGCAGCCGGCGTCGGGGGACTAGCACAGATACGCAGTATTTT. It translates to CASSRRRGTSTDTQYF.

The chain employs TRBV7-8 and TRBJ1-5; D call uncertain. Germline V CDR1 and CDR2: SGHVS, FQNEAQ. The CDR3 spans 14 residues. V lost 5 bases to trimming and J lost 1 base, with 9 bases between them. CDR3 sequence: CASSHGRSNQPQHF. The CDR3 DNA reads as TGTGCCAGCAGCCACGGGCGGAGCAATCAGCCCCAGCATTTT. The whole variable domain, filled in from reference TRBV7-8 and TRBJ1-5, reads GAGVSQSPRYKVAKRGQDVALRCDPISGHVSLFWYQQALGQGPEFLTYFQNEAQLDKSGLPSDRFFAERPEGSVSTLKIQRTQQEDSAVYLCASSHGRSNQPQHFGDGTRLSIL.

The DNA of the CDR3 is TGTGCCAGCAGTTTTTTGTCCAGCACAGATACGCAGTATTTT. Protein: CASSFLSSTDTQYF. The J gene is TRBJ2-3, the V gene TRBV12-3 or TRBV12-4; no reliable D call. The CDR3 spans 14 residues. V was shortened by 3 bases and J by 0 bases, with 7 bases between the two germline ends.

The chain couples TRBV5-5 to TRBJ2-5; no clear D gene. CDR3 size: 14 residues. CDR1 is SGHKS, CDR2 YYEKEE, per germline (reference sequence). V lost 3 bases, J lost 1 base, and 10 bases lay in between. CDR3 in amino acids: CASSSMTVQETQYF. CDR3 sequence (DNA): TGTGCCAGCAGCTCAATGACGGTCCAAGAGACCCAGTACTTC. Supplemented by reference TRBV5-5 and TRBJ2-5, the full variable domain reads DAGVTQSPTHLIKTRGQQVTLRCSPISGHKSVSWYQQVLGQGPQFIFQYYEKEERGRGNFPDRFSARQFPNYSSELNVNALLLGDSALYLCASSSMTVQETQYFGPGTRLLVL.

This clonotype turned up a few times. V usage is TRBV9 and J usage is TRBJ1-2, with D unresolved. Germline CDR1 reads SGDLS; CDR2 reads YYNGEE. The CDR3 is made up of 15 amino acids. Deletions cut 0 bases from V and 3 bases from J, with 12 bases between. CDR3 sequence: CASSVDPTPDYGYTF. The CDR3 DNA sequence: TGTGCCAGCAGCGTAGATCCCACCCCCGACTATGGCTACACCTTC.

This clonotype has only a few counts. The chain employs TRBV28 and TRBJ2-3; D is unclear. The CDR3 runs 10 residues. V was cut by 8 bases and J by 4 bases, with 4 bases left in between. Per germline, CDR1 MDHEN and CDR2 SYDVKM. The CDR3 DNA reads TGTGCCAGCGGGGCAGATACGCAGTATTTT. Translation gives CASGADTQYF.

This clonotype turned up a few times. This chain uses TRBV9 with TRBJ1-1; weak D call: TRBD1 (5 bases). This CDR3 is built from 16 residues. V was clipped by 4 bases and J by 1 base, with 17 bases between them. Germline V lookup: CDR1 SGDLS, CDR2 YYNGEE. CDR3: CASSIQPGRTNTEAFF. CDR3 coding DNA: TGTGCCAGCAGCATTCAACCGGGACGGACGAACACTGAAGCTTTCTTT.

The sample holds a few counts of this clonotype. The rearrangement uses TRBV28 and TRBJ1-5, with TRBD1 matching 7 bases. Per the germline V gene, CDR1 is MDHEN and CDR2 is SYDVKM. The CDR3 contains 15 residues. The trim removed 6 bases at V and 5 bases at J, leaving 10 bases unmatched. The CDR3 loop reads CASSEGRGTYQPQHF. DNA of the CDR3: TGTGCCAGCAGCGAGGGCAGGGGGACCTATCAGCCCCAGCATTTT.

This clonotype was observed a handful of times. The chain recombines TRBV7-2 with TRBJ2-3; D remains unclear. V lost 5 bases and J 3 bases, leaving 12 bases between the germline ends. The CDR3 is 14 residues long. Germline V gives CDR1 SGHTA, CDR2 FQGNSA. The CDR3 protein is CASSPHLGTDTQYF. In DNA form, the CDR3 reads TGTGCCAGCAGCCCTCACCTAGGGACAGATACGCAGTATTTT.

This clonotype was seen at least ten times. This chain links TRBV20-1 with TRBJ2-1; 8 bases align to TRBD2. Germline V gives CDR1 DFQATT, CDR2 SNEGSKA (reference sequence). The CDR3 consists of 15 residues. The trim removed 5 bases at V and 2 bases at J, leaving 8 bases unmatched. The CDR3 is CSAVPGLGPYNEQFF. Here the CDR3 DNA reads TGCAGTGCTGTCCCGGGACTAGGTCCCTACAATGAGCAGTTCTTC.

This clonotype was recorded many times. The CDR3 loop reads CASSFRPDSSYNEQFF. The CDR3 nucleotides read TGTGCCAGCAGCTTCCGACCGGACTCCTCCTACAATGAGCAGTTCTTC. The J gene is TRBJ2-1, the V gene TRBV11-2; possibly TRBD2 for D (5 bases). Per the germline V gene, CDR1 is SGHAT and CDR2 is FQNNGV. Trimming shortened V by 3 bases and J by 0 bases, and 12 bases separated the two germline ends. This CDR3 has 16 residues.

This clonotype was recorded at least ten times. This sequence joins TRBV12-3 or TRBV12-4 and TRBJ1-5; TRBD1 agrees at 7 bases. The CDR3 has 14 residues. Germline trimming cut 7 bases from V and 7 bases from J; bases unmatched to any gene: 10. The chain's CDR3 is CASTSGEGAQPQHF. For the CDR3, the DNA is TGTGCCAGCACCTCGGGGGAGGGGGCACAGCCCCAGCATTTT.

This clonotype was seen many times. The chain couples TRBV6-5 to TRBJ1-4; no clear D. The CDR3 spans 14 residues. V shed 5 bases and J shed 0 bases, with 7 bases lying between them. CDR1 and CDR2 (germline): MNHEY, SVGAGI. CDR3 bases: TGTGCCAGCAGTAGGAGGGCAACTAATGAAAAACTGTTTTTT. This sequence encodes CASSRRATNEKLFF.

This clonotype was seen more than once but under ten times. The V call is TRBV5-1, the J call TRBJ2-3; 13 bases line up with TRBD2. Germline assignment: CDR1 SGHRS and CDR2 YFSETQ. Trimming at V came to 4 bases and at J to 6 bases, leaving 5 bases not matched to a gene. This CDR3 contains 15 residues. DNA of the CDR3: TGCGCCAGCAGCGTGGGACTAGCGGGGCTGGATACGCAGTATTTT. The encoded protein is CASSVGLAGLDTQYF. Combining the CDR3 with reference TRBV5-1 and TRBJ2-3 gives the whole variable domain KAGVTQTPRYLIKTRGQQVTLSCSPISGHRSVSWYQQTPGQGLQFLFEYFSETQRNKGNFPGRFSGRQFSNSRSEMNVSTLELGDSALYLCASSVGLAGLDTQYFGPGTRLTVL.

This clonotype was found many times. The V and J genes are TRBV12-3 or TRBV12-4 and TRBJ1-5, with unresolved D. The V end lost 2 bases, the J end lost 4 bases, and 0 bases lay between the germline ends. This CDR3 comprises 11 residues. The CDR3 here is CASSLNQPQHF. As DNA, the CDR3 is TGTGCCAGCAGTTTAAATCAGCCCCAGCATTTT.

This clonotype has more than one count but fewer than ten. The V gene is TRBV20-1, the J gene TRBJ2-3; the match to TRBD2 covers 9 bases. The CDR3 consists of 14 residues. Germline V gives CDR1 DFQATT, CDR2 SNEGSKA (reference sequence). The ends lost 2 bases at V and 2 bases at J; junction bases unmatched: 2. The CDR3 is CSARLAGNTDTQYF. Written as DNA, the CDR3 is TGCAGTGCTAGACTAGCGGGGAACACAGATACGCAGTATTTT.

This chain connects TRBV5-6 to TRBJ1-2; the match to TRBD1 covers 10 bases. This CDR3 has 18 amino acids. Germline assignment: CDR1 SGHDT and CDR2 YYEEEE. The trim removed 0 bases at V and 2 bases at J, leaving 10 bases unmatched. CDR3 residues: CASSLEGTGALTNYGYTF. The CDR3 coding sequence is TGTGCCAGCAGCTTGGAGGGGACAGGGGCCCTTACCAACTATGGCTACACCTTC.

The table lists this clonotype with many counts. The chain carries TRBV7-8 and TRBJ2-5, with TRBD2 identical over 13 bases. The CDR3 extends over 16 amino acids. Germline CDR1 is SGHVS and CDR2 is FQNEAQ. After removal of 2 bases from V and 8 bases from J, the junction contained 8 bases not matched to a gene. Here the CDR3 DNA reads TGTGCCAGCAGCTTAACTAGCGGGGGGGCTCGGCGAACCCAGTACTTC. Residues: CASSLTSGGARRTQYF. The full variable domain, its missing parts supplied by reference TRBV7-8 and TRBJ2-5, is GAGVSQSPRYKVAKRGQDVALRCDPISGHVSLFWYQQALGQGPEFLTYFQNEAQLDKSGLPSDRFFAERPEGSVSTLKIQRTQQEDSAVYLCASSLTSGGARRTQYFGPGTRLLVL.

This clonotype was seen a handful of times. This chain joins TRBV27 and TRBJ1-5, with D unclear. The V gene's germline CDR1 is MNHEY and CDR2 SMNVEV (reference sequence). This CDR3 spans 15 amino acids. The ends were cut back, 3 bases at V and 4 bases at J, with 13 bases in the middle. CDR3 nucleotides: TGTGCCAGCAGTTTGGGCGGAAGAGAAAATCAGCCCCAGCATTTT. It codes for CASSLGGRENQPQHF.

This chain connects TRBV20-1 to TRBJ2-7, with 8 bases lining up with TRBD2. The CDR3 is 16 amino acids. The J segment lost 5 bases and the V segment lost 2 bases, leaving 14 bases of the junction unmatched. Germline CDR1 and CDR2: DFQATT and SNEGSKA (reference sequence). CDR3 nucleotide sequence: TGCAGTGCTAGACATCCCGGGACTTGCGGGGGGAACGAGCAGTACTTC. Translating gives CSARHPGTCGGNEQYF.

The table lists this clonotype with many counts. The chain employs TRBV5-1 and TRBJ2-5; 8 bases match TRBD1. Germline V gene data show CDR1 as SGHRS and CDR2 as YFSETQ. Trimming at V came to 7 bases and at J to 3 bases, leaving 5 bases not matched to a gene. The CDR3 consists of 13 residues. CDR3 amino acids: CASSLDREETQYF. The CDR3 bases are TGCGCCAGCTCGTTGGACAGGGAAGAGACCCAGTACTTC.

This clonotype was detected only a few times. The chain couples TRBV7-6 to TRBJ2-3; 14 nucleotides agree with TRBD2. This CDR3 contains 18 residues. Germline lookup yields CDR1 SGHVS and CDR2 FNYEAQ. Losses at the gene ends were 5 bases for V and 0 bases for J; bases not matched to a gene: 7. CDR3 in amino acids: CASSGLAGGLTSTDTQYF. CDR3 in DNA: TGTGCCAGCAGCGGACTAGCGGGGGGACTAACTAGCACAGATACGCAGTATTTT.